These 2 T cell receptor beta chains were all obtained from the same sample, sequenced in a study of shared clonotypes between healthy human individuals (dated by TCRdb to the early 2020s). Receptor libraries were prepared by the immunoSEQ multiplex PCR assay. This immuneACCESS table, as held by TCRdb, lists in-frame sequences with V and J called but not all clones. Of the missing ones, under half trace to an unresolved V gene in checked studies; the others have no known cause. The sample table holds fewer than 550,000 clones, of which over 75% were seen once. The leading ten clones occupy about an eighth of the sample. The source material was PBMCs. These receptors all stem from a middle-aged woman in good health. Some clones in this sample may be carry-over from other donors' samples.

The genes are TRBV2 and TRBJ1-5; 7 bases map to TRBD1. The V gene end was trimmed by 7 bases and the J gene end by 2 bases; junction bases not matched to a gene: 8. This CDR3 has 15 amino acids. Germline V gene data show CDR1 as SNHLY and CDR2 as FYNNEI. CDR3 DNA sequence: TGTGCCAGCACCCCCGACAGGGCCGGCAATCAGCCCCAGCATTTT. It yields the protein CASTPDRAGNQPQHF.

The chain employs TRBV6-6 and TRBJ2-7; TRBD2 is a possible D gene (5 bases). Germline V lookup: CDR1 MNHNY, CDR2 SVGAGI (reference sequence). CDR3 size: 14 residues. Trimming took 7 bases from V and 3 from J, leaving 16 bases between them. In DNA, the CDR3 is TGTGCCAGCATGGATAGGACTCGGGGCTACGAGCAGTACTTC. It encodes CASMDRTRGYEQYF.